This T cell receptor beta chain originates from a study of blood T cell repertoires in COVID-19. Some clones are missing from TCRdb's copy, which holds only in-frame ones; the method was immunoSEQ multiplex PCR. The table lists approximately 160,000 clones, 90% of them singletons. The V segment lost 7 bases and the J segment 3 bases; nucleotides outside the gene matches: 3. The CDR3 spans 14 residues. The germline CDR1 and CDR2 sequences are WSHSY and SAAADI. Sequencing was carried out using peripheral blood. The chain combines TRBV10-2 with TRBJ2-2; 9 bases are shared with TRBD2. The clonotype originates from a man aged 45-65 years with acute or convalescent COVID-19. The CDR3 sequence is CASKRTSDTGELFF. The CDR3 coding sequence is TGCGCCAGCAAACGGACTAGCGACACCGGGGAGCTGTTTTTT.